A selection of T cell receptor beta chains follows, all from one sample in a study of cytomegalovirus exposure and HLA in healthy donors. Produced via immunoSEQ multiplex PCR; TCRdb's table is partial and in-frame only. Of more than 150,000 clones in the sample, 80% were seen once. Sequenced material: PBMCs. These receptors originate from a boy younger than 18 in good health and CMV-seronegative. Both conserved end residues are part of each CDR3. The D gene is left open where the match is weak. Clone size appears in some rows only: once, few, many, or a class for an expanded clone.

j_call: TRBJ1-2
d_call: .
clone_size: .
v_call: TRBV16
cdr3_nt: TGTGCCAGCAGCCAATCAAGGAGGGCCCGGAATTTCTATGGCTACACCTTC
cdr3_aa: CASSQSRRARNFYGYTF

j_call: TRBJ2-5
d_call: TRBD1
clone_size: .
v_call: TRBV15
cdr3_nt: TGTGCCACCAGCACCTCTGACAGGGGGGAGACCCAGTACTTC
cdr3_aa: CATSTSDRGETQYF

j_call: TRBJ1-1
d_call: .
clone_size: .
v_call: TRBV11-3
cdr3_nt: TGTGCCAGCAGCTTAGATCCGGTCAACACTGAAGCTTTCTTT
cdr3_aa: CASSLDPVNTEAFF

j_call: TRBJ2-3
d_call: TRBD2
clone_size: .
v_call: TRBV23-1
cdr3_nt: TGCGCCAGCAGTCATCTAGCGGGAGGGCTGGACGATACGCAGTATTTT
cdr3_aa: CASSHLAGGLDDTQYF

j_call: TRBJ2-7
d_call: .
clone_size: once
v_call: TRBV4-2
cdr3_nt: TGTGCCAGCAGCCAAGAGGTCCAGGGAAGGAGCTACGAGCAGTACTTC
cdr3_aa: CASSQEVQGRSYEQYF

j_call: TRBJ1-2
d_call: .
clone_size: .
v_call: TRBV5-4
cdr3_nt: TGTGCCAGCAGCTTCCGGGGGAATACGGGCTATGGCTACACCTTC
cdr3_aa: CASSFRGNTGYGYTF

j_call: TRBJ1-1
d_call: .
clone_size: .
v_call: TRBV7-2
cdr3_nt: TGTGCCAGCAGCTTAGAATTCGGGACTAACACTGAAGCTTTCTTT
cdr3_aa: CASSLEFGTNTEAFF

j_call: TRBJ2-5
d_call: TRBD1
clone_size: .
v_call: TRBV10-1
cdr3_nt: TGCGCCAGCAGTGAGCTGAAGGCAGGGGGCGCAGAGACCCAGTACTTC
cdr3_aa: CASSELKAGGAETQYF

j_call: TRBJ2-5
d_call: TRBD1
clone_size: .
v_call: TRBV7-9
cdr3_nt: TGTGCCAGCAGCCGACAGGGCATGGGAGAGACCCAGTACTTC
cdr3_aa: CASSRQGMGETQYF

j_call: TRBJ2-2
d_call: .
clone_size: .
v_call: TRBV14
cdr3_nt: TGTGCCAGCAGCCAAGAGGGAGGAGCCGGGGAGCTGTTTTTT
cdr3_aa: CASSQEGGAGELFF

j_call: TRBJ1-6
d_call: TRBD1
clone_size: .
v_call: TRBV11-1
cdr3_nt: TGTGCCAGCCAGGGACAGTCTAATTCACCCCTCCACTTT
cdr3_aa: CASQGQSNSPLHF

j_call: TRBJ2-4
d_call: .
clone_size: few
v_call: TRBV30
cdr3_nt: TGTGCCTGGAGTGATGGGGGAGCGGGAGCCAAAAACATTCAGTACTTC
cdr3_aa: CAWSDGGAGAKNIQYF

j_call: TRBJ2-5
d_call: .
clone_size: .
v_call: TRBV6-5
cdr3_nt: TGTGCCAGCAGCCGCAGTGGTGAGACCCAGTACTTC
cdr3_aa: CASSRSGETQYF

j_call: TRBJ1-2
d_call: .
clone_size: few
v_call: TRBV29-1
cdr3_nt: TGCAGCGCCGGAGGGGCCTATGGCTACACCTTC
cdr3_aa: CSAGGAYGYTF

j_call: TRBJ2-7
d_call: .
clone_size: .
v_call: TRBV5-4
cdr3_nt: TGTGCCAGCTCCCCTTCGTGGGCGAGTTCCTACGAGCAGTACTTC
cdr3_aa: CASSPSWASSYEQYF

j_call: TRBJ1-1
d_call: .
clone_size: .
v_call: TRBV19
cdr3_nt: TGTGCCAGTAGTATATTCGCTGAAGCTTTCTTT
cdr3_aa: CASSIFAEAFF

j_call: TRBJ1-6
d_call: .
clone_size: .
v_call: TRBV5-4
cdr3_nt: TGTGCCAGCAGCTTGGAGCTAAATTCACCCCTCCACTTT
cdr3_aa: CASSLELNSPLHF

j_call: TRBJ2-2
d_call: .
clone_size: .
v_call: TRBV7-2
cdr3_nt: TGTGCCAGCAGTCCGCAGCCTAGCTCGGCCGGGGAGCTGTTTTTT
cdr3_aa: CASSPQPSSAGELFF

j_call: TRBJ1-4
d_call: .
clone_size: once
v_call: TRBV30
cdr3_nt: TGTGCCTGGAGTGTAGGGGCTAATGAAAAACTGTTTTTT
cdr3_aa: CAWSVGANEKLFF

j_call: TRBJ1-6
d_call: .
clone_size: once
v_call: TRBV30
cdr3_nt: TGTGCCTGGAGTGCAGGGTACGGCTACTCCTATAATTCACCCCTCCACTTT
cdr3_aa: CAWSAGYGYSYNSPLHF

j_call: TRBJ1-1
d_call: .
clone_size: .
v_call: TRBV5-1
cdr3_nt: TGCGCCAGCAGCCAAGGAGTGGGGGGGACTGAAGCTTTCTTT
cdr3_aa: CASSQGVGGTEAFF

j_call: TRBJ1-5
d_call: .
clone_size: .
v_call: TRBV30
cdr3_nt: TGTGCCTGGGGCGGCGACAGTGGCCAGCCCCAGCATTTT
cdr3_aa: CAWGGDSGQPQHF

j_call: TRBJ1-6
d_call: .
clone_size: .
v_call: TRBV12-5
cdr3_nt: TGTGCTAGTGGTTTGGCCGACAGTTCACCCCTCCACTTT
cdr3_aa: CASGLADSSPLHF

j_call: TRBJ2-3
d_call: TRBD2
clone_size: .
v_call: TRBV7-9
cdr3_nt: TGTGCCAGCAGCTTAGAGCGGGATAGCACAGATACGCAGTATTTT
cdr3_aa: CASSLERDSTDTQYF

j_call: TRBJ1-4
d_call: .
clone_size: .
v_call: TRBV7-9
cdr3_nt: TGTGCCAGCAGCCCCCGTGGACAGTATTCAACTAATGAAAAACTGTTTTTT
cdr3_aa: CASSPRGQYSTNEKLFF

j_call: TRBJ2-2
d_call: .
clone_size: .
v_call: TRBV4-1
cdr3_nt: TGCGCCAGCAGCCAAGAAGCGATCGTAAACACCGGGGAGCCGTTTTTT
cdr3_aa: CASSQEAIVNTGEPFF

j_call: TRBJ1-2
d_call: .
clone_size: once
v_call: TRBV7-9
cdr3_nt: TGTGCCAGCAGCCTCCCGACAGGCCAAGGGGGCTACACCTTC
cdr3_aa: CASSLPTGQGGYTF

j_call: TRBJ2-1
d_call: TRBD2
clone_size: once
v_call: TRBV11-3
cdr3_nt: TGTGCCAGCAGCTCCGGGGGCGGGGGGGCCAATGAGCAGTTCTTC
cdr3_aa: CASSSGGGGANEQFF

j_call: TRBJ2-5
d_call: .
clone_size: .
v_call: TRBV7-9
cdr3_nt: TGTGCCAGCACCCACTCAAGTGAGACCCAGTACTTC
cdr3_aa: CASTHSSETQYF

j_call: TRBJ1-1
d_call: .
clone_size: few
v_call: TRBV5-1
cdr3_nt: TGCGCCAGCAGCAAGGACAGCGAGGGAACTGAAGCTTTCTTT
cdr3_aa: CASSKDSEGTEAFF

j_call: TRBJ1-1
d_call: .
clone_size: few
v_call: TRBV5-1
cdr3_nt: TGCGCCAGCAGCTTGGCAGGGTTCACTGAAGCTTTCTTT
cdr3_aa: CASSLAGFTEAFF